A selection of T cell receptor beta chains follows, all from one sample in a study of blood T cell repertoires in COVID-19. TCRdb keeps only in-frame clones here, not all; method: immunoSEQ multiplex PCR. Of 120,000 or so clones listed, roughly 90% are singletons. What was sequenced was peripheral blood. The receptor set was obtained from an elderly woman with acute or convalescent COVID-19. The CDR3 runs from the conserved cysteine through the conserved F or W. A D gene is named only where the DNA matches it firmly. Not all rows give a size; the values are once, few, many and, for expanded clones, a class.

CDR3nt: TGTGCCAGCAGCTTTCTTCCCACGAGGGGGTACGAGCAGTACTTC; CDR3aa: CASSFLPTRGYEQYF; abundance: .; v_gene: TRBV5-4; d_gene: .; j_gene: TRBJ2-7
CDR3nt: TGCAGCGTCGAGGGGACAAAGAATACCTACAATGAGCAGTTCTTC; CDR3aa: CSVEGTKNTYNEQFF; abundance: once; v_gene: TRBV29-1; d_gene: .; j_gene: TRBJ2-1
CDR3nt: TGCGCCAGCAGCGCGGGGGCCCCACAAGAGACCCAGTACTTC; CDR3aa: CASSAGAPQETQYF; abundance: .; v_gene: TRBV5-1; d_gene: .; j_gene: TRBJ2-5
CDR3nt: TGTGCCAGCATTTATTTCGGTGGAGAGACCCAGTACTTC; CDR3aa: CASIYFGGETQYF; abundance: once; v_gene: TRBV6-5; d_gene: .; j_gene: TRBJ2-5
CDR3nt: TGCAGCGCTGTGGACAGGGGAGCCCGCACAGATACGCAGTATTTT; CDR3aa: CSAVDRGARTDTQYF; abundance: .; v_gene: TRBV29-1; d_gene: TRBD1; j_gene: TRBJ2-3
CDR3nt: TGTGCCAGCAGTTACCCGTTGACAAAGGACGAGCAGTACTTC; CDR3aa: CASSYPLTKDEQYF; abundance: .; v_gene: TRBV6-6; d_gene: .; j_gene: TRBJ2-7
CDR3nt: TGTGCCAGCAGCGTAGCGCAGGGAAACACCATATATTTT; CDR3aa: CASSVAQGNTIYF; abundance: .; v_gene: TRBV9; d_gene: .; j_gene: TRBJ1-3
CDR3nt: TGCGCCAGCAGCTCGGGGGGCGCCGAGAACACCATATATTTT; CDR3aa: CASSSGGAENTIYF; abundance: once; v_gene: TRBV5-1; d_gene: .; j_gene: TRBJ1-3
CDR3nt: TGTGCCAGCAGTCCCCGGGGGGGAAGAAACTACGAGCAGTACTTC; CDR3aa: CASSPRGGRNYEQYF; abundance: .; v_gene: TRBV2; d_gene: TRBD2; j_gene: TRBJ2-7
CDR3nt: TGTGCCAGCAGCCTACAGACCGGTGGCTACACCTTC; CDR3aa: CASSLQTGGYTF; abundance: .; v_gene: TRBV3-1/TRBV3-2; d_gene: .; j_gene: TRBJ1-2
CDR3nt: TGCGCCAGCAGCTTGATCAGGAATGAAAAACTGTTTTTT; CDR3aa: CASSLIRNEKLFF; abundance: .; v_gene: TRBV5-1; d_gene: .; j_gene: TRBJ1-4
CDR3nt: TGCGCCAGCAGCTTGGGGGGGCTTGGAAACATTCAGTACTTC; CDR3aa: CASSLGGLGNIQYF; abundance: once; v_gene: TRBV5-1; d_gene: .; j_gene: TRBJ2-4
CDR3nt: TGTGCCAGCAGTTACTCGAGAGACAGGGGTCTCACCGGGGAGCTGTTTTTT; CDR3aa: CASSYSRDRGLTGELFF; abundance: .; v_gene: TRBV6-2/TRBV6-3; d_gene: TRBD1; j_gene: TRBJ2-2
CDR3nt: TGTGCCAGCAGGTCACAAAACCGGGACAGATCTGGCTACACCTTC; CDR3aa: CASRSQNRDRSGYTF; abundance: once; v_gene: TRBV28; d_gene: TRBD1; j_gene: TRBJ1-2
CDR3nt: TGTGCCAGCAGCGTAGAAAACTCCCCCATCTATGGCTACACCTTC; CDR3aa: CASSVENSPIYGYTF; abundance: .; v_gene: TRBV9; d_gene: .; j_gene: TRBJ1-2
CDR3nt: TGCGCCAGCAGCTTGGAGGACAGGGTGGGGGAGACCCAGTACTTC; CDR3aa: CASSLEDRVGETQYF; abundance: once; v_gene: TRBV5-1; d_gene: TRBD1; j_gene: TRBJ2-5
CDR3nt: TGTGCCAGTAGTAACAGACAGTTGTCACGCACCGGGGAGCTGTTTTTT; CDR3aa: CASSNRQLSRTGELFF; abundance: once; v_gene: TRBV19; d_gene: .; j_gene: TRBJ2-2
CDR3nt: TGTGCCATCGCCCCGACAGGGGGTATCACCTATAATTCACCCCTCCACTTT; CDR3aa: CAIAPTGGITYNSPLHF; abundance: few; v_gene: TRBV10-3; d_gene: TRBD1; j_gene: TRBJ1-6
CDR3nt: TGTGCCATCAGTGAGTCAGAAGGGGGAAACTACGAGCAGTACTTC; CDR3aa: CAISESEGGNYEQYF; abundance: .; v_gene: TRBV10-3; d_gene: .; j_gene: TRBJ2-7
CDR3nt: TGTGCCACCAGTGAGAGGGTGAGATCTGGGGCCAACGTCCTGACTTTC; CDR3aa: CATSERVRSGANVLTF; abundance: .; v_gene: TRBV24-1; d_gene: .; j_gene: TRBJ2-6
CDR3nt: TGTGCCAGCAGCGCGGACTATGGTAATACGCAGTATTTT; CDR3aa: CASSADYGNTQYF; abundance: .; v_gene: TRBV9; d_gene: .; j_gene: TRBJ2-3
CDR3nt: TGTGCCACCAGTGACGCCGGGGAGCTGTTTTTT; CDR3aa: CATSDAGELFF; abundance: .; v_gene: TRBV24-1; d_gene: .; j_gene: TRBJ2-2
CDR3nt: TGTGCCAGCAGCTTAACCCGGCTAGCGGGAGCAAGGAATGAGCAGTTCTTC; CDR3aa: CASSLTRLAGARNEQFF; abundance: .; v_gene: TRBV7-3; d_gene: TRBD2; j_gene: TRBJ2-1
CDR3nt: TGTGCCAGCAGCGCCGCCGGGAGCGGGAGCGGTGAGCAGTTCTTC; CDR3aa: CASSAAGSGSGEQFF; abundance: .; v_gene: TRBV7-9; d_gene: TRBD2; j_gene: TRBJ2-1
CDR3nt: TGTGCCAGCTCATCAAGCGGGGTAGGAGATACGCAGTATTTT; CDR3aa: CASSSSGVGDTQYF; abundance: .; v_gene: TRBV18; d_gene: TRBD2; j_gene: TRBJ2-3
CDR3nt: TGCGCCAGCAGCCAGAATCGGGACAGGGAGGCTTTCTTT; CDR3aa: CASSQNRDREAFF; abundance: .; v_gene: TRBV4-1; d_gene: TRBD1; j_gene: TRBJ1-1
CDR3nt: TGTGCCAGTAGCCCGCTAGCGGAGTCCTACGAGCAGTACTTC; CDR3aa: CASSPLAESYEQYF; abundance: .; v_gene: TRBV19; d_gene: TRBD2; j_gene: TRBJ2-7
CDR3nt: TGTGCCAGCAGTGTTCTGTCGGTTTCCTACAATGAGCAGTTCTTC; CDR3aa: CASSVLSVSYNEQFF; abundance: .; v_gene: TRBV2; d_gene: .; j_gene: TRBJ2-1
CDR3nt: TGTGCCAGCAGCTTAGGACTAGCGGGGTTTCAAGAGACCCAGTACTTC; CDR3aa: CASSLGLAGFQETQYF; abundance: .; v_gene: TRBV7-6; d_gene: TRBD2; j_gene: TRBJ2-5
CDR3nt: TGCAGTGCTAGTCGGCCAGGCGCGAACACCGGGGAGCTGTTTTTT; CDR3aa: CSASRPGANTGELFF; abundance: .; v_gene: TRBV20-1; d_gene: .; j_gene: TRBJ2-2
CDR3nt: TGCGCCAGCAGCTTGCAGACGGACTATAACACTGAAGCTTTCTTT; CDR3aa: CASSLQTDYNTEAFF; abundance: .; v_gene: TRBV5-1; d_gene: .; j_gene: TRBJ1-1
CDR3nt: TGTGCCAGCAGTTCCACCTTACCAGTTTCAGAGCAGTTCTTC; CDR3aa: CASSSTLPVSEQFF; abundance: .; v_gene: TRBV6-2/TRBV6-3; d_gene: .; j_gene: TRBJ2-1
CDR3nt: TGTGCCAGCAGCCGACGGGTTACAATGAACACTGAAGCTTTCTTT; CDR3aa: CASSRRVTMNTEAFF; abundance: .; v_gene: TRBV6-5; d_gene: .; j_gene: TRBJ1-1
CDR3nt: TGTGCCAGCAGCTTGTGGAGACAGGCCCAAGAGACCCAGTACTTC; CDR3aa: CASSLWRQAQETQYF; abundance: once; v_gene: TRBV5-5; d_gene: .; j_gene: TRBJ2-5
CDR3nt: TGTGCCAGCAGTTACTCCGCTGGGACAGGACAGTACGAGCAGTACTTC; CDR3aa: CASSYSAGTGQYEQYF; abundance: .; v_gene: TRBV6-2/TRBV6-3; d_gene: TRBD1; j_gene: TRBJ2-7
CDR3nt: TGTGCCAGCAGTCAGACTCTCAACTATGGCTACACCTTC; CDR3aa: CASSQTLNYGYTF; abundance: .; v_gene: TRBV12-3/TRBV12-4; d_gene: .; j_gene: TRBJ1-2
CDR3nt: TGTGCCAGCAGCTTGTTAGCGGGGGGGACAGAGACCCAGTACTTC; CDR3aa: CASSLLAGGTETQYF; abundance: .; v_gene: TRBV5-4; d_gene: TRBD2; j_gene: TRBJ2-5